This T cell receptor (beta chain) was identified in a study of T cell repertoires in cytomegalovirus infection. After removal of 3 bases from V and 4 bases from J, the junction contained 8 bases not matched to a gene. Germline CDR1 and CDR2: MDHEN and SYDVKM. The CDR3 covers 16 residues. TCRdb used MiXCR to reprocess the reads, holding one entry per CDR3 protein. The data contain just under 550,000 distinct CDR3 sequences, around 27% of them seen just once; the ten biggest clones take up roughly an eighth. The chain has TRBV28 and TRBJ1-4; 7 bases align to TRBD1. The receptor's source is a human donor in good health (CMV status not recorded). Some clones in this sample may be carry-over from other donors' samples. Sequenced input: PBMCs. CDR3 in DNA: TGTGCCAGCAGTTTGAAGGGGGGACAGAATAATGAAAAACTGTTTTTT. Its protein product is CASSLKGGQNNEKLFF. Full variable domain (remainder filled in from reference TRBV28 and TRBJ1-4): DVKVTQSSRYLVKRTGEKVFLECVQDMDHENMFWYRQDPGLGLRLIYFSYDVKMKEKGDIPEGYSVSREKKERFSLILESASTNQTSMYLCASSLKGGQNNEKLFFGSGTQLSVL.